The rows below give T cell receptor beta chains drawn from one sample of a study of blood T cell repertoires in COVID-19. Measured with immunoSEQ multiplex PCR; TCRdb has only the in-frame clones, and not every one. The sample has more than 300,000 clones; under 90% are singletons. Sequenced material: PBMCs or T cells enriched from blood (not recorded which). These receptors were taken from a woman in her late teens or twenties who had recovered from COVID-19. CDR3s include the opening cysteine and the closing phenylalanine or tryptophan. The D gene is left open where the match is weak. Part of the rows lack a size; the others show once, few, many or a class for expanded clones.

>TRBV28|TRBJ1-5|-|-
CASSRGGGQPQHF
TGTGCCAGCAGTCGGGGAGGGGGTCAGCCCCAGCATTTT
>TRBV7-9|TRBJ1-2|-|-
CASSFPDSYGYTF
TGTGCCAGCAGCTTTCCGGACAGCTATGGCTACACCTTC
>TRBV3-1/TRBV3-2|TRBJ1-5|few|TRBD1
CASRGTGANQPQHF
TGTGCCAGCAGAGGGACAGGGGCTAATCAGCCCCAGCATTTT
>TRBV30|TRBJ1-5|once|TRBD1
CAWTDRDNQPQHF
TGTGCCTGGACGGACAGGGACAATCAGCCCCAGCATTTT
>TRBV29-1|TRBJ1-2|-|TRBD1
CSVGQGVNYGYTF
TGCAGCGTCGGACAGGGTGTTAACTATGGCTACACCTTC
>TRBV4-1|TRBJ1-1|-|TRBD1
CASSRDRGNTEAFF
TGCGCCAGCAGCCGGGACAGGGGGAACACTGAAGCTTTCTTT
>TRBV3-1/TRBV3-2|TRBJ2-5|-|-
CASSPNAGGETQYF
TGTGCCAGCAGCCCCAACGCCGGGGGAGAGACCCAGTACTTC
>TRBV27|TRBJ2-7|once|TRBD1
CASSSRDSSYEQYF
TGTGCCAGCAGTAGCCGGGACAGCTCCTACGAGCAGTACTTC
>TRBV5-1|TRBJ1-4|-|-
CASSPGGSDEKLFF
TGCGCCAGCAGCCCCGGGGGTTCGGACGAAAAACTGTTTTTT
>TRBV5-1|TRBJ1-4|-|-
CASSRSLTLSGEKLFF
TGCGCCAGCAGCCGATCCCTTACGCTCTCGGGGGAAAAACTGTTTTTT
>TRBV28|TRBJ1-3|-|TRBD1
CASSLWTGVGNTIYF
TGTGCCAGCAGTTTATGGACAGGGGTGGGAAACACCATATATTTT
>TRBV20-1|TRBJ2-7|-|-
CSARDGHEQYF
TGCAGTGCTAGAGATGGCCACGAGCAGTACTTC
>TRBV5-5|TRBJ2-2|once|TRBD2
CASSLGLAGGPNTGELFF
TGTGCCAGCAGCCTGGGACTAGCGGGGGGGCCCAACACCGGGGAGCTGTTTTTT
>TRBV25-1|TRBJ1-2|once|-
CASSEYNSGNYGYTF
TGTGCCAGCAGTGAATATAATTCGGGAAACTATGGCTACACCTTC
>TRBV11-2|TRBJ2-2|-|-
CASSATATTGELFF
TGTGCCAGCAGCGCGACAGCCACCACCGGGGAGCTGTTTTTT
>TRBV28|TRBJ2-1|-|TRBD1
CASSSPGQAARNEQFF
TGTGCCAGCAGTTCCCCTGGACAGGCCGCTAGGAATGAGCAGTTCTTC
>TRBV7-9|TRBJ1-4|-|TRBD1
CASSSSDRAVFF
TGTGCCAGCAGCTCCTCGGACAGGGCGGTTTTCTTT
>TRBV20-1|TRBJ1-2|-|TRBD1
CSASSTGGSYGYTF
TGCAGTGCTAGTTCTACAGGGGGATCCTATGGCTACACCTTC
>TRBV15|TRBJ2-1|-|-
CATSNAPGEGEQFF
TGTGCCACCAGCAATGCTCCAGGGGAGGGTGAGCAGTTCTTC
>TRBV19|TRBJ1-5|-|TRBD1
CASRSGQGRNNQPQHF
TGTGCCAGTAGGTCCGGACAGGGAAGAAATAATCAGCCCCAGCATTTT
>TRBV27|TRBJ1-1|few|-
CASSLYRETEAFF
TGTGCCAGCAGTTTATATCGGGAAACTGAAGCTTTCTTT
>TRBV24-1|TRBJ1-5|-|-
CATSDFTGPQHF
TGTGCCACCAGTGATTTCACGGGGCCCCAGCATTTT
>TRBV6-1|TRBJ1-2|-|-
CASSEIRADGYTF
TGTGCCAGCAGTGAAATCAGGGCGGATGGCTACACCTTC
>TRBV4-1|TRBJ2-5|-|-
CASSQTARGGAQYF
TGCGCCAGCAGCCAAACAGCCAGGGGAGGGGCCCAGTACTTC
>TRBV27|TRBJ1-6|few|TRBD1
CASSAVGQTHNSPLHF
TGTGCCAGCAGTGCGGTGGGACAGACCCATAATTCACCCCTCCACTTT
>TRBV6-5|TRBJ1-2|-|TRBD1
CASRGQRTGYGYTF
TGTGCCAGCAGGGGGCAAAGGACAGGTTATGGCTACACCTTC
>TRBV21-1|TRBJ1-2|few|-
CASSKRETGAVYYGYTF
TGTGCCAGCAGCAAGAGGGAGACAGGGGCAGTTTACTATGGCTACACCTTC
>TRBV4-1|TRBJ2-2|-|TRBD2
CASSLILAGTGELFF
TGCGCCAGCAGCCTCATACTAGCGGGGACCGGGGAGCTGTTTTTT
>TRBV18|TRBJ2-2|-|TRBD2
CASSPRSGGTPGGELFF
TGTGCCAGCTCCCCCCGAAGCGGGGGGACCCCAGGCGGGGAGCTGTTTTTT
>TRBV2|TRBJ2-3|-|TRBD2
CASSEPRTSGSGLGTDTQYF
TGTGCCAGCAGTGAGCCGAGGACTAGCGGGAGCGGACTCGGCACAGATACGCAGTATTTT
>TRBV5-1|TRBJ2-7|-|-
CASSSTDGGSYEQYF
TGCGCCAGCAGCTCAACGGACGGGGGCTCCTACGAGCAGTACTTC
>TRBV5-1|TRBJ1-4|-|-
CASSLYPGLAANEKLFF
TGCGCCAGCAGCTTGTACCCAGGGCTCGCCGCTAATGAAAAACTGTTTTTT
>TRBV19|TRBJ1-1|-|-
CASSPGVMNTEAFF
TGTGCCAGTAGCCCCGGGGTGATGAACACTGAAGCTTTCTTT
>TRBV4-1|TRBJ2-2|-|-
CASSQGTLGIPGELFF
TGCGCCAGCAGCCAAGGCACACTAGGAATCCCCGGGGAGCTGTTTTTT
>TRBV5-1|TRBJ1-4|once|TRBD1
CASSLGDSPNEKLFF
TGCGCCAGCAGCTTGGGGGACAGTCCTAATGAAAAACTGTTTTTT
>TRBV19|TRBJ1-1|-|-
CASSIRSSGEAFF
TGTGCCAGTAGTATAAGGTCGTCGGGGGAAGCTTTCTTT
>TRBV29-1|TRBJ2-7|once|-
CSVVTVARSYEQYF
TGCAGCGTTGTAACAGTAGCGCGCTCCTACGAGCAGTACTTC
>TRBV18|TRBJ1-3|-|TRBD1
CASSSQGATGNTIYF
TGTGCCAGCTCATCCCAGGGGGCGACGGGAAACACCATATATTTT
>TRBV28|TRBJ1-4|-|-
CASNKDPTSEKLFF
TGTGCCAGCAATAAGGACCCTACTAGTGAAAAACTGTTTTTT
>TRBV3-1/TRBV3-2|TRBJ2-7|-|-
CASSQLYEQYF
TGTGCCAGCAGCCAACTCTACGAGCAGTACTTC
>TRBV9|TRBJ2-1|-|TRBD2
CASSVEPSGSNEQFF
TGTGCCAGCAGCGTAGAACCTAGCGGGAGCAATGAGCAGTTCTTC
>TRBV9|TRBJ1-1|-|-
CASSPEDPRNTEAFF
TGTGCCAGCAGCCCTGAGGATCCTAGGAACACTGAAGCTTTCTTT